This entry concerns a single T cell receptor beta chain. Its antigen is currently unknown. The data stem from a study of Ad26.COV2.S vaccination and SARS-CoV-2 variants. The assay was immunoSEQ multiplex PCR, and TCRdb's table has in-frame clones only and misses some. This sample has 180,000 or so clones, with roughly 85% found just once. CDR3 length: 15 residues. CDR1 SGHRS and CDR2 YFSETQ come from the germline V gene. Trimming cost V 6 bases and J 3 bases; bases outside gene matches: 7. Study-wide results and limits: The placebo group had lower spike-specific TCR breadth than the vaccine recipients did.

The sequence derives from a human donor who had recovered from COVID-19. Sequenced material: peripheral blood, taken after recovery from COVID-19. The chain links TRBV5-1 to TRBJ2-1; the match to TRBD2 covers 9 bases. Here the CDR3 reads CASNPTSGDYNEQFF. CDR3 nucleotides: TGCGCCAGCAACCCGACTAGCGGAGACTACAATGAGCAGTTCTTC. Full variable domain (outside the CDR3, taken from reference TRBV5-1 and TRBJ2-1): KAGVTQTPRYLIKTRGQQVTLSCSPISGHRSVSWYQQTPGQGLQFLFEYFSETQRNKGNFPGRFSGRQFSNSRSEMNVSTLELGDSALYLCASNPTSGDYNEQFFGPGTRLTVL.